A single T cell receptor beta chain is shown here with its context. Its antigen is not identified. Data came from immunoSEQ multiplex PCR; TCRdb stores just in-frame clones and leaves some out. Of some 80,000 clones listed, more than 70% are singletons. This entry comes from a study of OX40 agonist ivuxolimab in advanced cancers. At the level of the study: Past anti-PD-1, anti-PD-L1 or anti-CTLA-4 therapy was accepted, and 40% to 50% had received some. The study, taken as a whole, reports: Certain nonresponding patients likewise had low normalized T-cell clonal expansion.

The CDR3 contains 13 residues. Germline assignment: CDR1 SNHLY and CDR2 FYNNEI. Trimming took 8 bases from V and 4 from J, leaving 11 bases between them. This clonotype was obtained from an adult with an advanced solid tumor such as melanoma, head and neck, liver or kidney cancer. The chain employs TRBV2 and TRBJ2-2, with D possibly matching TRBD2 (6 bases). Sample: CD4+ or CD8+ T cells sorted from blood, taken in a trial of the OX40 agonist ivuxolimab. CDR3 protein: CASSGRSTGELFF. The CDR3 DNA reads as TGTGCCAGCTCCGGGAGAAGCACCGGGGAGCTGTTTTTT.